This T cell receptor beta chain was sequenced for a study of T cells after yellow fever vaccination. Findings and caveats of the study: Post-booster samples contained most primary-vaccination clones (about 95% CD4, about 87% CD8).

TCRdb analysed the 5' RACE reads with MiXCR anew, one entry per CDR3 protein. This table holds more than 250,000 distinct CDR3 sequences, 6.8% found once. The V gene lost 1 base and the J gene lost 0 bases, with 7 bases spanning the gap. This CDR3 is built from 14 residues. Germline CDR1 is SGHNT and CDR2 is YYREEE (reference sequence). This clonotype has at least ten counts. Its cognate antigen is unknown. The starting material was PBMCs, obtained roughly 46 days after the first yellow fever vaccination. This receptor was taken from a man between 18 and 29 years old who received the YFV17D yellow fever vaccine. The chain links TRBV5-4 to TRBJ1-1; TRBD1 is a possible D gene (5 bases). CDR3 nucleotides: TGTGCCAGCAGCTTGCAGGGCGTGAACACTGAAGCTTTCTTT. Protein: CASSLQGVNTEAFF.